The present T cell receptor beta chain was sequenced within a study of T-cell reconstitution after alpha-beta-depleted transplantation in children. Preparation of the TCRbeta library was carried out with unique molecular identifiers. MiXCR, applied by TCRdb to the PCR reads, yields one record per CDR3 protein. This table has some 200,000 distinct CDR3 sequences, about 9.2% appearing once. In germline, CDR1 is DFQATT, CDR2 SNEGSKA (reference sequence). V dropped 5 bases and J dropped 3; count of bases not matched to a gene: 1. The CDR3 extends over 12 amino acids. V is TRBV20-1 and J is TRBJ1-1, with 9 bases lining up with TRBD1. Source: PBMCs from the stem cell graft donor, taken from the stem cell graft. This sequence was found in a human donor who donated a stem cell graft to a child with acute lymphoblastic leukemia. DNA of the CDR3: TGCAGTGCTGACAGGGGGTACACTGAAGCTTTCTTT. It yields the protein CSADRGYTEAFF.